The subject of this entry is one TCR beta chain. Its antigen is unknown. No much larger clone exists at a distance of one base, and base qualities are not known. CD8 naive samples were obtained by positive selection for CCR7 among CD45RO-negative cells, yielding a CD45RA+CCR7+ population from which TemRA cells were excluded. The donors were healthy, HIV-negative adults who had no recently reported acute infections or vaccinations. All donors were Caucasian adults living in Nashville, Tennessee, USA. After blood collection by leukapheresis, PBMCs were isolated using Ficoll-Histopaque density gradient centrifugation and then cryopreserved in the vapor phase of liquid nitrogen. Analytical flow cytometry was used to check the purity and quantity of each magnetically sorted T cell population. From each sorted fraction, genomic DNA was isolated and quantified by UV absorbance on a Nanodrop 2000c. Trimming at the junction amounts to 4 bases on V and 7 bases on J, and the germline ends lie 11 bases apart. The CDR3 runs 12 residues from the cysteine to the phenylalanine. Only the CDR3 region is kept as DNA, spanning 36 bases read in frame from base 1. From a lookup of the germline V gene, CDR1 and CDR2 are SGHTA and FQGNSA.

The data belong to a study of shared clonotypes between healthy human individuals (dated by TCRdb to about 2020). With regard to the full study: The cohort comprised a couple of women and a few men aged 18 to 49 years. Leukapheresis yielded between about 0.94 and 8.9 billion PBMCs per donor. To estimate repertoire size and how much clonotype sharing occurs between individuals, the study deeply sequenced the blood TCR repertoires of five healthy adults. For each donor, CD4 naive and CD4 memory were each given three plates, CD8 naive was given two plates, and CD8 memory was given one plate. Different laboratories and diverse techniques were used to prepare libraries and sequence TCR repertoires, to increase sequencing depth and limit assay-specific biases.

What the work shows at the level of the full study, not this receptor alone: Across a handful of donors, around 5% of naive CD4, over 3% of naive CD8, 2% to 2.5% of memory CD4, and 0.4% of memory CD8 clonotypes were shared. Sampling was limited to blood, and TCR repertoires in tissue likely differ from TCR repertoires in blood. Pairwise subsampling led to the expectation that sequencing depth would affect the degree of clonotype sharing among donors. The small number of donors limited the genetic and exposure-history diversity represented. Naive subsets generally had larger estimated clonotype richness than memory subsets. Clonotypes shared by all four sorted-subset donors showed higher generation probabilities than non-shared clonotypes. Rarefaction of sorted-subset datasets indicated incomplete sequencing despite the large sequencing depth.

Using the deep immunoSEQ assay, TCR CDR3 regions were amplified from genomic DNA by multiplex PCR. Genomic DNA extracted from each cell subset was distributed evenly over all wells of several immunoSEQ 96-well plates, and each plate served as one replicate. For sorted subsets, each replicate PCR was loaded with about 0.2 ug genomic DNA, equivalent to 25,000 to 35,000 T cell genomes. Purified libraries were measured with a Qubit 3.0 fluorometer, size-checked on a Bioanalyzer 2100, and measured again with the KAPA Library Quantification kit. A separate single-read 150-cycle Illumina NextSeq 550 flow cell was used to sequence each immunoSEQ 96-well plate. The paper's processing steps were these. Because only junctional sequences without quality scores were contained in the immunoSEQ output, filtering matching that applied to full-length reads could not be performed. Sequences were annotated with PyIR, a Python wrapper for IgBLAST v1.9, using IMGT germline references to assign V/J genes and CDR3. Any read was removed if the V/J assignment was weak (E-value above 1e-6), the CDR3 was missing, or the read contained stop codons, out-of-frame junctions, or ambiguous translated residues. V3J clonotypes were defined by identical inferred V gene, J gene, and CDR3 amino acid sequence. To compute the percentage overlap between repertoires, the number of shared unique clonotypes was divided by the size of the smaller repertoire. Repertoire richness was assessed with RTK rarefaction, the Chao1 estimator, and Recon v2.1 estimates of unobserved clonotypes. Generation probabilities for all TCRbeta clonotypes obtained by the gDNA method from a handful of donors were computed using OLGA. TCRdb retrieved this table from immuneACCESS and kept in-frame rearrangements only. Not all clones are present; in checked studies, unresolved V genes account for under half, and no reason is known for the remainder. The V and J calls and the clone size are those of that table, but D and trimming were determined from the DNA. The sample table holds about 2.1 million clones, of which about 94% were seen once. Around 1.7% of the sample rests with the top ten.

Sequencing was done on a sample of naive CD8+ T cells from PBMCs. Read against the paper, the sample's cell subset or site label means: CD45RA+CCR7+. This receptor chain uses TRBV7-2 and TRBJ2-7, with the D gene uncertain. The clonotype comes from a man between 18 and 29 years old in good health. Some clones in this sample may be carry-over from other donors' samples. The CDR3 loop reads CASSSGREEQYF. The sequenced DNA: TGTGCCAGCAGCTCCGGCCGCGAGGAGCAGTACTTC.